Presented here are 23 T cell receptor beta chains from one specimen sequenced in a study of CD8+ T cells in alopecia areata. As the sequencing template, cDNA was produced by extracting RNA and reverse transcribing it. The data were produced by immunoSEQ multiplex PCR, yet TCRdb's version contains in-frame clones alone and is incomplete. Of about 98,000 clones in the sample, around two fifths are singletons; the top ten hold 0.75% to 0.9%. The sample consisted of CD4+ T cells sorted from blood. These receptors were taken from a human donor with alopecia areata.

The chain recombines TRBV29-1 with TRBJ2-7; no definite D call. V lost 1 base, J lost 9 bases, and 10 bases lay in between. Germline CDR1 and CDR2: SQVTM and ANQGSEA. The length of the CDR3 is 11 residues. The CDR3 protein is CSVEVADGQYF. The CDR3 DNA follows: TGCAGCGTTGAAGTAGCTGACGGGCAGTACTTC.

This clone was found a few times. The J gene is TRBJ2-5, the V gene TRBV23-1; possibly TRBD1 for D (5 bases). TRBV23-1 carries the ORF label, with uncertain function. The CDR3 covers 13 residues. Trimming pared 4 bases from V and 5 bases from J, leaving 11 bases between. CDR3 sequence: CASSPREAETQYF. The CDR3 nucleotides are TGCGCCAGCAGTCCCAGGGAAGCGGAGACCCAGTACTTC.

The chain combines TRBV5-6 with TRBJ1-4; D unclear. This CDR3 is built from 15 residues. V lost 1 base and J 4 bases, leaving 11 bases between the germline ends. From germline, CDR1 is SGHDT and CDR2 YYEEEE. CDR3 protein: CASSLYSQLNEKLFF. The CDR3 DNA reads as TGTGCCAGCAGCTTGTATAGCCAGCTTAATGAAAAACTGTTTTTT.

V usage is TRBV2 and J usage is TRBJ2-2; TRBD1 is a possible D gene (8 bases). CDR1 and CDR2 from the germline V gene are SNHLY and FYNNEI. The CDR3 is made up of 16 amino acids. The V gene lost 4 bases and the J gene lost 1 base, with 13 bases spanning the gap. This CDR3 reads CASSGEGTGNTGELFF. The CDR3 DNA is TGTGCCAGCAGTGGGGAGGGGACAGGGAACACCGGGGAGCTGTTTTTT.

A word on this clone: Mismatch with germline at one junction end may stem from a read error. V and J are TRBV20-1 and TRBJ1-2; D not resolved. The CDR3 spans 11 residues. Germline V gene lookup returns CDR1 DFQATT and CDR2 SNEGSKA (reference sequence). The CDR3 DNA reads TGCAGTGCTAGCGATAACTATGGCTACCCCTTC. Its translation: CSASDNYGYPF.

The chain couples TRBV28 to TRBJ2-7; D is undetermined. This CDR3 spans 10 amino acids. V was pared by 2 bases and J by 7 bases, with 3 bases between. Germline CDR1 is MDHEN and CDR2 is SYDVKM. The CDR3 sequence is CASSLEEQYF. The CDR3 region has the DNA TGTGCCAGCAGTTTAGAAGAGCAGTACTTC.

CDR3 DNA: TGCAGCGTCCAAAGCGGGAGGGCGGGGGGGGAGCAGTTCTTC. This sequence encodes CSVQSGRAGGEQFF. V is TRBV29-1 and J is TRBJ2-1, with 10 bases lining up with TRBD2. Germline CDR1 SQVTM, CDR2 ANQGSEA. Trimming removed 6 bases from V and 10 bases from J; junction bases left unmatched: 12. The CDR3 is made up of 14 amino acids.

The chain joins TRBV6-5 to TRBJ2-1; D is possibly TRBD1 (6 bases). The CDR3 is 14 amino acids. The V and J ends lost 5 bases and 6 bases respectively, with 14 bases between them. Germline V lookup: CDR1 MNHEY, CDR2 SVGAGI. The CDR3 here is CASSHPDRPNEQFF. The CDR3 nucleotides are TGTGCCAGCAGTCACCCAGACAGGCCCAATGAGCAGTTCTTC.

The rearrangement joins TRBV30 to TRBJ2-1; D is tentatively TRBD1 or TRBD2 (6 bases each). The CDR3 has 15 residues. The V gene lost 0 bases and the J gene lost 5 bases, with 14 bases spanning the gap. The germline gives CDR1 GTSNPN, CDR2 SVGIG (reference sequence). The CDR3 sequence: CAWSVGGQNNNEQFF. The CDR3 nucleotides are TGTGCCTGGAGTGTAGGGGGGCAGAATAACAATGAGCAGTTCTTC.

The rearrangement links TRBV29-1 to TRBJ2-5; 9 nucleotides align to TRBD2. CDR1 SQVTM and CDR2 ANQGSEA come from the germline V gene. The CDR3 length is 15 residues. The V segment lost 6 bases and the J segment 3 bases; nucleotides outside the gene matches: 11. CDR3 bases: TGCAGCGTGGGAAGGACTAGCGAGATCGAAGAGACCCAGTACTTC. It yields the protein CSVGRTSEIEETQYF.

The chain has TRBV29-1 and TRBJ1-2; no clear D. CDR1 and CDR2 (germline): SQVTM, ANQGSEA. The CDR3 sequence is 13 residues long. The V end lost 4 bases, the J end lost 8 bases, and 17 bases lay between the germline ends. CDR3 nucleotide sequence: TGCAGCGTTGGTCTACTCACAAAACAGGGCTACACCTTC. Encoded protein: CSVGLLTKQGYTF. The full variable domain, with the rest looked up from reference TRBV29-1 and TRBJ1-2, is SAVISQKPSRDICQRGTSLTIQCQVDSQVTMMFWYRQQPGQSLTLIATANQGSEATYESGFVIDKFPISRPNLTFSTLTVSNMSPEDSSIYLCSVGLLTKQGYTFGSGTRLTVV.

This clone was counted a few times. The chain links TRBV29-1 to TRBJ2-3, with D hard to call. The CDR3 consists of 13 residues. Trimming removed 4 bases from V and 0 bases from J, with 8 bases in between. Germline values: CDR1 SQVTM, CDR2 ANQGSEA. Here the CDR3 reads CSVAGVSTDTQYF. The DNA for the CDR3 is TGCAGCGTTGCCGGTGTAAGCACAGATACGCAGTATTTT.

The chain employs TRBV29-1 and TRBJ2-3, with 9 bases identical to TRBD2. Germline CDR1 reads SQVTM; CDR2 reads ANQGSEA. The CDR3 loop spans 13 amino acids. Losses at the gene ends were 5 bases for V and 5 bases for J; bases not matched to a gene: 5. CDR3 nucleotide sequence: TGCAGCGTTTTAATAGCGGGGGTAGATACGCAGTATTTT. It translates to CSVLIAGVDTQYF.

V is TRBV29-1 and J is TRBJ2-1; D gene uncertain. Trimming left V 6 bases short and J 5 bases short, with 17 bases between. This CDR3 is 14 amino acids long. CDR1 SQVTM and CDR2 ANQGSEA come from the germline V gene. CDR3 sequence reads: CSVQDRQNHNEQFF. DNA of the CDR3: TGCAGCGTCCAGGACCGCCAAAACCACAATGAGCAGTTCTTC.

The rearrangement joins TRBV10-3 to TRBJ2-5; D is unresolved. The CDR3 contains 15 residues. CDR1 and CDR2 from the germline V gene are ENHRY and SYGVKD. Trimming took off 3 bases at V and 1 base at J, with 12 bases between the two ends. In DNA form, the CDR3 reads TGTGCCATCAGTGATTTGGGGAAATCCCAAGAGACCCAGTACTTC. Protein sequence: CAISDLGKSQETQYF.

The chain recombines TRBV15 with TRBJ2-7; TRBD1 matches at 7 bases. V shed 0 bases, J shed 3 bases, and the junction held 8 bases outside the gene matches. The CDR3 length is 16 residues. In germline, CDR1 is LNHNV, CDR2 YYDKDF (reference sequence). The CDR3 reads CATSRERPGQYYEQYF. CDR3 bases: TGTGCCACCAGCAGAGAGCGGCCGGGACAGTACTACGAGCAGTACTTC. Based on the CDR3 plus reference TRBV15 and TRBJ2-7, the full variable domain is DAMVIQNPRYQVTQFGKPVTLSCSQTLNHNVMYWYQQKSSQAPKLLFHYYDKDFNNEADTPDNFQSRRPNTSFCFLDIRSPGLGDTAMYLCATSRERPGQYYEQYFGPGTRLTVT.

The chain combines TRBV29-1 with TRBJ2-7, with 8 bases matching TRBD2. Per the germline V gene, CDR1 is SQVTM and CDR2 is ANQGSEA. V lost 6 bases to trimming and J lost 4 bases; unmatched junction nucleotides: 8. CDR3 length: 13 amino acids. The CDR3 DNA reads as TGCAGCGTAGTAGCGGGAAATCAATACGAGCAGTACTTC. This sequence encodes CSVVAGNQYEQYF.

The chain recombines TRBV13 with TRBJ2-7, with a weak D call TRBD1 (6 bases). This CDR3 has 16 amino acids. Germline V gives CDR1 PRHDT, CDR2 FYEKMQ (reference sequence). V was trimmed by 0 bases and J by 5 bases, leaving 17 bases between them. The DNA of the CDR3 is TGTGCCAGCAGCTTAGGCTCGACAGGAAGCTATGACGAGCAGTACTTC. As protein: CASSLGSTGSYDEQYF.

The gene calls are TRBV5-1 and TRBJ2-3; TRBD1 aligns across 8 bases. Unmatched junction bases numbered 17, after V lost 4 bases and J lost 4 bases. CDR1 SGHRS and CDR2 YFSETQ come from the germline V gene. The CDR3 consists of 18 residues. CDR3 DNA sequence: TGCGCCAGCAGCGTGGGAATTACAGGGGGGCAAACTGCAGATACGCAGTATTTT. Its translation: CASSVGITGGQTADTQYF.

As for this clone: One end of the junction fails to match germline, which may point to a read error. CDR3 bases: TGCAGCATTGAAGGGCAAGCTACCTACGAGCAGTACTTC. As protein: CSIEGQATYEQYF. This chain uses TRBV29-1 with TRBJ2-7; no clear D gene. CDR3 size: 13 residues. Germline lookup yields CDR1 SQVTM and CDR2 ANQGSEA.

The chain employs TRBV29-1 and TRBJ2-1; 8 bases agree with TRBD2. Germline V gene data show CDR1 as SQVTM and CDR2 as ANQGSEA. The V segment lost 6 bases and the J segment 7 bases; nucleotides outside the gene matches: 14. This CDR3 is 15 amino acids long. The CDR3 protein is CSVRGRLAPMNEQFF. Here the CDR3 DNA reads TGCAGCGTGAGGGGCAGACTAGCGCCGATGAATGAGCAGTTCTTC.

This clone was counted at least ten times. CDR3 region: CASSPTLVSGNTIYF. The CDR3 nucleotides read TGTGCCAGCAGCCCGACTCTAGTCTCTGGAAACACCATATATTTT. This chain connects TRBV28 to TRBJ1-3; D not certain. The ends were cut back, 6 bases at V and 0 bases at J, with 12 bases in the middle. The CDR3 extends over 15 amino acids. The germline gives CDR1 MDHEN, CDR2 SYDVKM.

This clone was seen only a few times. The rearrangement uses TRBV30 and TRBJ1-1; maybe TRBD1 (6 bases). The CDR3 is 15 residues long. Trimming pared 3 bases from V and 5 bases from J, leaving 19 bases between. In germline, CDR1 is GTSNPN, CDR2 SVGIG (reference sequence). Written as DNA, the CDR3 is TGTGCCTGGAGACGGCCCGAGGGGGGGCGGACTGAAGCTTTCTTT. This gives the protein CAWRRPEGGRTEAFF. Supplemented by reference TRBV30 and TRBJ1-1, the full variable domain reads SQTIHQWPATLVQPVGSPLSLECTVEGTSNPNLYWYRQAAGRGLQLLFYSVGIGQISSEVPQNLSASRPQDRQFILSSKKLLLSDSGFYLCAWRRPEGGRTEAFFGQGTRLTVV.